The 3 T cell receptor beta chains presented below share a single source sample, sequenced in a study of T cells after yellow fever vaccination (dated by TCRdb to the late 2010s). The library relied on 5' RACE. Sequencing was performed on an Illumina HiSeq 2500. Through fastp at Q25 and MiXCR, TCRdb rebuilt clones from the public reads, retaining in-frame beta chains. Every entry covers one CDR3 protein and lists the most common genes and DNA from its rows. This sample gives 500,000 to 650,000 distinct CDR3 sequences in total; approximately 13% of them show up just once. The ten largest clones add up to under 15% of the sample. The meaning of the sample's treatment or condition label: live attenuated yellow fever vaccine strain. The starting material was PBMCs, obtained on the day of the yellow fever booster vaccination. These receptors all stem from a man younger than 40 who received the YFV17D yellow fever vaccine.

J is TRBJ2-7 and V is TRBV12-3 or TRBV12-4; 9 bases agree with TRBD1. The CDR3 totals 15 residues. V was clipped by 6 bases and J by 6 bases; unmatched bases: 12. CDR3 region: CASRGPGQGIREQYF. The CDR3, as DNA: TGTGCCAGCAGGGGGCCGGGACAGGGTATTCGCGAGCAGTACTTC.

This chain joins TRBV6-2 or TRBV6-3 and TRBJ2-2; weak D call: TRBD1 (6 bases). Germline assignment: CDR1 MNHEY and CDR2 SVGEGT. The CDR3 consists of 17 residues. The ends were cut back, 2 bases at V and 0 bases at J, with 13 bases in the middle. This CDR3 is CASSYPTGTPNTGELFF. CDR3 sequence (DNA): TGTGCCAGCAGTTACCCAACCGGGACACCGAACACCGGGGAGCTGTTTTTT.

This clonotype was observed a handful of times. This chain links TRBV12-3 or TRBV12-4 with TRBJ2-1, with D tentatively TRBD2 (7 bases). Trimming cost V 3 bases and J 8 bases, with 23 bases left between them. This CDR3 contains 17 residues. The CDR3 spells CASSLAKGGRAPHEQFF. The CDR3 nucleotides read TGTGCCAGCAGTTTGGCGAAGGGGGGGAGGGCCCCCCATGAGCAGTTCTTC.